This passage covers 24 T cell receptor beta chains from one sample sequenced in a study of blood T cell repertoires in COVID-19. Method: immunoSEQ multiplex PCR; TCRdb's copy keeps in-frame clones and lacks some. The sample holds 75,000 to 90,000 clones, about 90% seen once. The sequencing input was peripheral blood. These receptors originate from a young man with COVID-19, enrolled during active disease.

The CDR3 region is CASSGGRAGELFF. The CDR3 coding sequence is TGTGCCAGCAGTGGCGGGAGGGCCGGGGAGCTGTTTTTT. This chain joins TRBV6-1 and TRBJ2-2, with TRBD2 identical over 9 bases. Germline V gene lookup returns CDR1 MNHNS and CDR2 SASEGT. CDR3 length: 13 residues. Trimming cost V 4 bases and J 6 bases; bases outside gene matches: 0.

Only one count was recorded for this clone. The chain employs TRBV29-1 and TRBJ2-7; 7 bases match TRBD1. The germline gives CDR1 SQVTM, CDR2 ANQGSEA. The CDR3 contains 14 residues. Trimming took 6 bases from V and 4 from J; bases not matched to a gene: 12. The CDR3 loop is CSVAPTGAVYEQYF. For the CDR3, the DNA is TGCAGCGTGGCCCCCACAGGGGCCGTATACGAGCAGTACTTC.

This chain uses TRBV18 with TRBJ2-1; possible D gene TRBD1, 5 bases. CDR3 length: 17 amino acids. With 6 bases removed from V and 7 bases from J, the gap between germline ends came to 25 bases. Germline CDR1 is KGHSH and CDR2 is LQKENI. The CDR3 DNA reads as TGTGCCAGCTCCCACCTCGTTGGACACCGGAATGTAAATGAGCAGTTCTTC. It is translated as CASSHLVGHRNVNEQFF.

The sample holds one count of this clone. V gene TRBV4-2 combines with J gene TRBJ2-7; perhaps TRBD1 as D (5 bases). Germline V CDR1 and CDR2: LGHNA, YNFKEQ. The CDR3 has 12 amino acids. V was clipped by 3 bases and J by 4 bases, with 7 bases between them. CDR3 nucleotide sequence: TGTGCCAGCAGCCATCAGGGTTACGAGCAGTACTTC. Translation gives CASSHQGYEQYF.

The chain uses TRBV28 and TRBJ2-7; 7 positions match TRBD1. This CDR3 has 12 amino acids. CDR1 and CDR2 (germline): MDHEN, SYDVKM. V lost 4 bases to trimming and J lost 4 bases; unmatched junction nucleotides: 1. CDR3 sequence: CASSSTGYEQYF. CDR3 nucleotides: TGTGCCAGCAGTTCGACAGGGTACGAGCAGTACTTC.

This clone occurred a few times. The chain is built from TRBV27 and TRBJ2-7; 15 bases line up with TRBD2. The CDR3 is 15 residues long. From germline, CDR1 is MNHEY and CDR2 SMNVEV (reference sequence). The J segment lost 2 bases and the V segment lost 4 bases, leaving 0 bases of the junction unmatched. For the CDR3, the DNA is TGTGCCAGCAGTTGGACTAGCGGGAGGGCCTACGAGCAGTACTTC. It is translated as CASSWTSGRAYEQYF.

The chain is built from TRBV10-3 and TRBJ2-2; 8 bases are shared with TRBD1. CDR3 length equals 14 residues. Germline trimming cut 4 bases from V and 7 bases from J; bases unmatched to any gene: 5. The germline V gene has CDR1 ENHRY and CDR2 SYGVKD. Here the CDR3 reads CAISGQGSYGELFF. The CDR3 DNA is TGTGCCATCAGTGGACAGGGGAGTTACGGGGAGCTGTTTTTT.

CDR3 DNA: TGTGCCAGCAGTTGGCAGGGGTACACAGATACGCAGTATTTT. Its protein is CASSWQGYTDTQYF. V gene TRBV27 combines with J gene TRBJ2-3; the D gene is possibly TRBD1 (6 bases). Germline V gives CDR1 MNHEY, CDR2 SMNVEV (reference sequence). The CDR3 loop spans 14 amino acids. V lost 4 bases and J lost 2, with 10 bases in between.

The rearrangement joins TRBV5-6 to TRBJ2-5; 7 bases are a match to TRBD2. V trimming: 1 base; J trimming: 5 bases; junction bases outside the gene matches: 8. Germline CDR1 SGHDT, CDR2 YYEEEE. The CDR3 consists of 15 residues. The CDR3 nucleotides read TGTGCCAGCAGCTTGTCGGGGGGATTCGGGGAGACCCAGTACTTC. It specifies CASSLSGGFGETQYF.

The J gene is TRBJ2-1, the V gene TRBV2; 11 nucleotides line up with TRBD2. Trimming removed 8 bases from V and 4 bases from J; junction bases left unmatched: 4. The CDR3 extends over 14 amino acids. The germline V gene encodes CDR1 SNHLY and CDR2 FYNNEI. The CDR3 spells CASPTSGSYNEQFF. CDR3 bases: TGTGCCAGCCCAACTAGCGGGAGTTACAATGAGCAGTTCTTC.

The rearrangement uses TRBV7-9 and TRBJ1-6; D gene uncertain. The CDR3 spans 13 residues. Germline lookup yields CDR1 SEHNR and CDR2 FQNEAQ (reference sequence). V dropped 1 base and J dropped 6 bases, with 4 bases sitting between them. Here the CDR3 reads CASSLVSNSPLHF. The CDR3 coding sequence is TGTGCCAGCAGCTTAGTCTCTAATTCACCCCTCCACTTT. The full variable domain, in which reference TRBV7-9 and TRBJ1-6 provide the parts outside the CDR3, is DTGVSQNPRHKITKRGQNVTFRCDPISEHNRLYWYRQTLGQGPEFLTYFQNEAQLEKSRLLSDRFSAERPKGSFSTLEIQRTEQGDSAMYLCASSLVSNSPLHFGNGTRLTVT.

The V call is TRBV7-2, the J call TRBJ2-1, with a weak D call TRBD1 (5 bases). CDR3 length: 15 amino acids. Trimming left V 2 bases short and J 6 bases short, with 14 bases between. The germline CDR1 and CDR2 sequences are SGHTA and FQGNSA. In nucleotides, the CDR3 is TGTGCCAGCAGCTTACATCAGGGTTGGGGCAATGAGCAGTTCTTC. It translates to CASSLHQGWGNEQFF. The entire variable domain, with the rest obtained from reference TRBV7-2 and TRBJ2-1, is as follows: GAGVSQSPSNKVTEKGKDVELRCDPISGHTALYWYRQSLGQGLEFLIYFQGNSAPDKSGLPSDRFSAERTGGSVSTLTIQRTQQEDSAVYLCASSLHQGWGNEQFFGPGTRLTVL.

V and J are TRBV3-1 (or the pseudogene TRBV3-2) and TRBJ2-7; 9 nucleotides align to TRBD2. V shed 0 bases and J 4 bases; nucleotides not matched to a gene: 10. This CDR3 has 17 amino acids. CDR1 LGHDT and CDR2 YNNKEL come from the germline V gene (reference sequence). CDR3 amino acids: CASSQDGVSGRRYEQYF. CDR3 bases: TGTGCCAGCAGCCAAGATGGGGTTAGCGGGAGAAGGTACGAGCAGTACTTC.

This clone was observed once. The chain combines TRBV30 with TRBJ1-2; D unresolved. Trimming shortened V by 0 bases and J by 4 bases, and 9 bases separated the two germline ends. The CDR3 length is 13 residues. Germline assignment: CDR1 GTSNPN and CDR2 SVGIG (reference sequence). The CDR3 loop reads CAWSVDTPYGYTF. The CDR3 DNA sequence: TGTGCCTGGAGTGTTGACACCCCCTATGGCTACACCTTC.

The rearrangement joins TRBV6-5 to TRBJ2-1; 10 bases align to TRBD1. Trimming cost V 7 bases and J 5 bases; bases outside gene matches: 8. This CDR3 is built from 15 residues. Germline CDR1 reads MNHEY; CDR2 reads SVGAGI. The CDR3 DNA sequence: TGTGCCAGCATAGGCGGGACAGGGGTGAACAATGAGCAGTTCTTC. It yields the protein CASIGGTGVNNEQFF.

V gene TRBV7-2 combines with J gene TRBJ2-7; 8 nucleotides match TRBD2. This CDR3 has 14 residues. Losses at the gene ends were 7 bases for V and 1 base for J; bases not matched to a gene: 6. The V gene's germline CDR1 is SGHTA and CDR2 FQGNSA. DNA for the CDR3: TGTGCCAGCAACCCGGGAGGGCCATCCTACGAGCAGTACTTC. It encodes CASNPGGPSYEQYF.

The CDR3 DNA follows: TGTGCCAGCAGCGTAGAGGGGTCGAACACCGGGGAGCTGTTTTTT. Protein: CASSVEGSNTGELFF. The genes are TRBV9 and TRBJ2-2; D might be TRBD1 (5 bases). Germline V gene sequence: CDR1 SGDLS, CDR2 YYNGEE. Trimming pared 0 bases from V and 0 bases from J, leaving 6 bases between. The CDR3 runs to 15 residues.

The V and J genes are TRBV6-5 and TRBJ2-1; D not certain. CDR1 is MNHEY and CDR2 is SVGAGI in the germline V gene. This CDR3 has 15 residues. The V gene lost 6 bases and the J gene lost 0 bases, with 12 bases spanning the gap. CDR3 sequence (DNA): TGTGCCAGCAGCCCGACATCGAGCTCCTACAATGAGCAGTTCTTC. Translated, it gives CASSPTSSSYNEQFF.

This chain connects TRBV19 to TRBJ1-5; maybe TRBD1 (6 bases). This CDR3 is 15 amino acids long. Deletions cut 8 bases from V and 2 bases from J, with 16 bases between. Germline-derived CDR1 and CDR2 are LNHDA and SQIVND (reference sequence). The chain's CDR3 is CASSGGSTGNQPQHF. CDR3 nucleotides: TGTGCCAGTTCGGGGGGCTCAACTGGCAATCAGCCCCAGCATTTT.

CDR3 loop: CASSLTRGQETQYF. CDR3 nucleotides: TGTGCCAGCAGCTTAACCAGGGGCCAAGAGACCCAGTACTTC. The V and J genes are TRBV7-2 and TRBJ2-5, with TRBD1 as a possible D gene (6 bases). This CDR3 spans 14 amino acids. V was pared by 2 bases and J by 1 base, with 8 bases between. From germline, CDR1 is SGHTA and CDR2 FQGNSA.

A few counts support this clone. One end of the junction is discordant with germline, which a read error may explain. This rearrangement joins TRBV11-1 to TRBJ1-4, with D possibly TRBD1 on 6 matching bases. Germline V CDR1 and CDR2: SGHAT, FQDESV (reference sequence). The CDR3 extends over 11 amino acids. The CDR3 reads CASSLGQELLF. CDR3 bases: TGTGCCAGCAGCTTAGGACAGGAACTGCTTTTT.

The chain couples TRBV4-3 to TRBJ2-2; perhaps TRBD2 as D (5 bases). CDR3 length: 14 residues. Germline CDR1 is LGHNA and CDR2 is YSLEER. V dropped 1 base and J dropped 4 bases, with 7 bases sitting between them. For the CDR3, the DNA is TGCGCCAGCAGCCAAGGACTATCCACCGGGGAGCTGTTTTTT. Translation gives CASSQGLSTGELFF.

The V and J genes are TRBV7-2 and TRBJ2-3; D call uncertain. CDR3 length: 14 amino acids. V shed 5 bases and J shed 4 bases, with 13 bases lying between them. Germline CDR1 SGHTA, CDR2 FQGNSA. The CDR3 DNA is TGTGCCAGCAGCCCGCGGAGACCCGCAGATACGCAGTATTTT. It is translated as CASSPRRPADTQYF.

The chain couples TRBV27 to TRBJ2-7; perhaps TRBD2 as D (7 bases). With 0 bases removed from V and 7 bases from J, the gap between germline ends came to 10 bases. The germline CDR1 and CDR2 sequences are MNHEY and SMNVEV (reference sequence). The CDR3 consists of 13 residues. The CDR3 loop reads CASSLSGGLEQYF. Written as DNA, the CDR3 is TGTGCCAGCAGTTTATCGGGGGGGCTGGAGCAGTACTTC.